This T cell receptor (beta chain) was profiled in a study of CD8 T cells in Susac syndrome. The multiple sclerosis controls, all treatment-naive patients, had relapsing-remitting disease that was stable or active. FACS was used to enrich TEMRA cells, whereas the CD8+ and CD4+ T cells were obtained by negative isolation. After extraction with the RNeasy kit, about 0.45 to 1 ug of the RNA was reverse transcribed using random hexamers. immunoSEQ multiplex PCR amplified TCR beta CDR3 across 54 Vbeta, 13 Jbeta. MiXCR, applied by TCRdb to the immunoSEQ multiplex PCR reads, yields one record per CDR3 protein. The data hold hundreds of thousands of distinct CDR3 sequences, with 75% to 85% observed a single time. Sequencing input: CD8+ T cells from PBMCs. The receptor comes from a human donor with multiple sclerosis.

As DNA, the CDR3 is TGTGCCAGCTCACCAGAAAAGCGATCAGAAGAGTTCTTC. Its translation is CASSPEKRSEEFF. The chain joins TRBV18 to TRBJ2-1; D unclear. V lost 2 bases to trimming and J lost 14 bases, with 16 bases between them. CDR3 length: 13 residues. Per the germline V gene, CDR1 is KGHSH and CDR2 is LQKENI. Variable domain in full (rest from reference TRBV18 and TRBJ2-1): NAGVMQNPRHLVRRRGQEARLRCSPMKGHSHVYWYRQLPEEGLKFMVYLQKENIIDESGMPKERFSAEFPKEGPSILRIQQVVRGDSAAYFCASSPEKRSEEFFGPGTRLTVL.